This T cell receptor (beta chain) was observed in a study of CD4+ T cells in melanoma. J was trimmed by 1 base and V by 7 bases; bases with no gene match: 6. Germline V gene data show CDR1 as WSHSY and CDR2 as SAAADI. The CDR3 runs to 14 residues. There are a few counts of this clone. Its antigen remains unidentified. The data were produced by immunoSEQ multiplex PCR, yet TCRdb's version contains in-frame clones alone and is incomplete. The table has 10,000 to 12,000 clones, approximately 74% seen once. Study-wide points: Neoantigen-specific CD4+ T cells in melanoma reportedly had diverse differentiation states. CD8+ T cell, macrophage and B cell function reportedly correlated with neoantigen-specific CD4+ T cells.

Sequenced: cells from a culture (not recorded whether cultured in vitro). The sequence came from a human donor with melanoma. This chain uses TRBV10-2 with TRBJ1-1, with 7 bases aligning to TRBD1. The CDR3 protein is CASTSTGSNTEAFF. The CDR3 coding sequence is TGCGCCAGCACCTCGACAGGGTCGAACACTGAAGCTTTCTTT.